This T cell receptor (beta chain) was recorded in a study of OX40 agonist ivuxolimab in advanced cancers. Points from the study as a whole: The mean number of expanded clones was higher in CD8+ T cells than in CD4+.

Repertoires were generated with immunoSEQ multiplex PCR, while TCRdb's copy carries only in-frame clones and drops some. The sample lists fewer than 40,000 clones, 80% occurring once. Germline CDR1 reads SEHNR; CDR2 reads FQNEAQ (reference sequence). The CDR3 is 13 amino acids. Note on this clone: Its antigen is not identified.

The sequencing here drew on CD4+ or CD8+ T cells sorted from blood, taken in a trial of the OX40 agonist ivuxolimab. The sequence came from an adult with an advanced solid tumor such as melanoma, head and neck, liver or kidney cancer. V and J are TRBV7-9 and TRBJ2-5, with D perhaps TRBD1 (6 bases). The J call may not be correct, given that the DNA end is closer to TRBJ2-7. In DNA, the CDR3 is TGTGCCAGCAGCTTTACAGGGTTCTACGAGCAGTACTTC. Protein sequence: CASSFTGFYEQYF.